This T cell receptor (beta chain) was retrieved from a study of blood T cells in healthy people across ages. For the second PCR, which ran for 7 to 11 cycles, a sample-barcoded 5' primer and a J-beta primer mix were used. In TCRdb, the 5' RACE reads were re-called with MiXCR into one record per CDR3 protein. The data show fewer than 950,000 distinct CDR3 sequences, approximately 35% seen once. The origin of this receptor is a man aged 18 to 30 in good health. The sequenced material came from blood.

CDR3 protein: CASSVEAGDNEQYF. CDR3 DNA: TGTGCCAGCAGCGTAGAGGCAGGGGACAATGAGCAGTACTTC. The chain carries TRBV9 and TRBJ2-1; D is possibly TRBD1 (6 bases). Judging by the DNA end, TRBJ2-7 fits better; the J call may be wrong. The germline gives CDR1 SGDLS, CDR2 YYNGEE. The CDR3 runs 14 residues.